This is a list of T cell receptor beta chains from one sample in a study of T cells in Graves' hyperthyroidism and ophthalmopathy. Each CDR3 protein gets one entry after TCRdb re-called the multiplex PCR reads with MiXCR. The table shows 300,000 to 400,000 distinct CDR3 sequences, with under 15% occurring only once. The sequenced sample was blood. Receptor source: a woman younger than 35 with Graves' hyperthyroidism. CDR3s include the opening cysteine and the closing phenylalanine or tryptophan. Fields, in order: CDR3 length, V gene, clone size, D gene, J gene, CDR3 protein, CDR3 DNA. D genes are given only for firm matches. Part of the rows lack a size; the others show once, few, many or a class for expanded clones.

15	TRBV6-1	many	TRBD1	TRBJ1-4	CASRTWTGVNEKLFF	TGTGCCAGCAGAACCTGGACAGGGGTCAATGAAAAACTGTTTTTT
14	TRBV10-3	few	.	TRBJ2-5	CAIGDPGNGETQYF	TGTGCCATCGGTGACCCCGGGAACGGGGAGACCCAGTACTTC
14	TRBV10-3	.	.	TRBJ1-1	CAISELAKGEEAFF	TGTGCCATCAGTGAGCTCGCAAAGGGAGAGGAAGCTTTCTTT
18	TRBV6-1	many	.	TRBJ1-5	CASSESPRHRAYVQPQHF	TGTGCCAGCAGTGAATCCCCCCGGCACAGGGCGTACGTTCAGCCCCAGCATTTT
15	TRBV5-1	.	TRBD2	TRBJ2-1	CASSPSGSAYNEQFF	TGCGCCAGCAGCCCAAGCGGGAGCGCCTACAATGAGCAGTTCTTC
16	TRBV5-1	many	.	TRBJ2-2	CASSLIRVPFPGELFF	TGCGCCAGCAGCTTGATACGGGTGCCCTTTCCCGGGGAGCTGTTTTTT
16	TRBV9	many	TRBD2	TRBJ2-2	CASSPGLAANTGELFF	TGTGCCAGCAGCCCCGGACTAGCGGCGAACACCGGGGAGCTGTTTTTT
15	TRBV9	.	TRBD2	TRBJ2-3	CASSGGGRSGDTQYF	TGTGCCAGCAGCGGGGGGGGTCGGAGCGGAGATACGCAGTATTTT
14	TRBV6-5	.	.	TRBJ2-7	CASSYSIAKGEQYF	TGTGCCAGCAGTTACTCGATAGCTAAGGGCGAGCAGTACTTC
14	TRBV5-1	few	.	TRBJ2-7	CASSIQTASYEQYF	TGCGCCAGCAGCATACAGACAGCGTCCTACGAGCAGTACTTC
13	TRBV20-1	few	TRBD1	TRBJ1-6	CSAPRDRLNLLHF	TGCAGTGCTCCCCGGGACAGGCTTAATCTCCTCCACTTT
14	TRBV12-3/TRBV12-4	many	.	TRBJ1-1	CASSWGPGNTEAFF	TGTGCCAGCAGTTGGGGCCCAGGGAACACTGAAGCTTTCTTT
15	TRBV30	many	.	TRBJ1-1	CAWSPEGRKAFEAFF	TGTGCCTGGAGCCCCGAAGGGAGGAAAGCCTTTGAAGCTTTCTTT
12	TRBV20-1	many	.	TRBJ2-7	CSASRSRGEQYF	TGCAGTGCTAGTAGGTCTCGGGGTGAGCAGTACTTC
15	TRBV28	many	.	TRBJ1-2	CASSRLDLANYGYTF	TGTGCCAGCAGTCGACTCGACTTAGCTAACTATGGCTACACCTTC
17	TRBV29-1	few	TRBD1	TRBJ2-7	CSVALSPGQGESYEQYF	TGCAGCGTTGCACTCTCGCCGGGACAGGGGGAATCCTACGAGCAGTACTTC
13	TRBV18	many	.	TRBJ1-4	CASSPAGHEKLFF	TGTGCCAGCTCACCAGCAGGGCATGAAAAACTGTTTTTT
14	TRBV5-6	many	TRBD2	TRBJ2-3	CASSVAGGLDTQYF	TGTGCCAGCAGCGTTGCGGGGGGGCTAGATACGCAGTATTTT
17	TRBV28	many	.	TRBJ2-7	CASSFPQTGFSSYEQYF	TGTGCCAGCAGTTTTCCCCAGACGGGGTTTAGCTCCTACGAGCAGTACTTC
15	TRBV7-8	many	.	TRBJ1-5	CASSQGGAGVQPQHF	TGTGCCAGCAGTCAAGGGGGAGCAGGGGTCCAGCCCCAGCATTTT
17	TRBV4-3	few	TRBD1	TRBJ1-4	CASSRDRAREPVEKLFF	TGCGCCAGCAGCCGGGACAGGGCCAGGGAGCCTGTAGAAAAACTGTTTTTT
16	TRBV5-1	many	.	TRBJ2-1	CASSLDGRSSYNEQFF	TGCGCCAGCAGCTTGGATGGGAGGAGCTCCTACAATGAGCAGTTCTTC
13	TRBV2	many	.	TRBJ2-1	CASTLGRDDEQFF	TGTGCCAGCACGTTGGGGCGGGATGATGAGCAGTTCTTC
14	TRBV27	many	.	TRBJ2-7	CASSIRAQTYEQYF	TGTGCCAGCAGCATCCGGGCCCAAACCTACGAGCAGTACTTC
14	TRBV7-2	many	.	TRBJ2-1	CAIGEGDSYNEQFF	TGTGCCATCGGGGAGGGGGACTCCTACAATGAGCAGTTCTTC
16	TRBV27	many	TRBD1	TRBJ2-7	CASSFDPGTESYEQYF	TGTGCCAGCAGTTTCGACCCCGGGACAGAGTCCTACGAGCAGTACTTC
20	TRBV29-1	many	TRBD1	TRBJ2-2	CSVSGRRLTGGAERVGELFF	TGCAGCGTTTCGGGCAGGCGGCTCACAGGGGGCGCGGAAAGAGTCGGGGAGCTGTTTTTT
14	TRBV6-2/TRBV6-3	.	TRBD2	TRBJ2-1	CASTFATGGNEQFF	TGTGCCAGCACTTTCGCCACGGGGGGGAATGAGCAGTTCTTC
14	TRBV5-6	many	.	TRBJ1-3	CASSLLGSGNTIYF	TGCGCCAGCAGCTTGTTGGGATCCGGAAACACCATATATTTT
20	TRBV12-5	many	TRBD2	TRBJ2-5	CASGLVLGGRGGGALETQYF	TGTGCTAGTGGTTTGGTACTGGGGGGACGAGGCGGGGGGGCGTTGGAGACCCAGTACTTC
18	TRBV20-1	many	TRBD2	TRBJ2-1	CSAGTSGRALLSYNEQFF	TGCAGTGCGGGGACTAGCGGGAGGGCCCTCTTATCCTACAATGAGCAGTTCTTC
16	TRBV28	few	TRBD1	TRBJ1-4	CASSLWSGQGAEKLFF	TGTGCCAGCAGTTTATGGTCGGGACAGGGGGCTGAAAAACTGTTTTTT
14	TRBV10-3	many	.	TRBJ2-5	CATNYLRPQQTQYF	TGTGCCACCAATTACCTCAGGCCTCAGCAGACCCAGTACTTC
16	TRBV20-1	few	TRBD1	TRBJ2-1	CSAAQRQGFPYNEQFF	TGCAGTGCTGCCCAAAGACAGGGTTTCCCCTACAATGAGCAGTTCTTC
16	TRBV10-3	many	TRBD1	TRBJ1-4	CAISESTGTGQEKLFF	TGTGCCATCAGTGAGTCGACCGGGACAGGGCAGGAAAAACTGTTTTTT
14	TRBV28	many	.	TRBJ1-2	CASLLRGDNYGYTF	TGTGCCAGCCTCCTCCGGGGCGATAACTATGGCTACACCTTC
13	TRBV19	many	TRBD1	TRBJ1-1	CASSQGAKTEAFF	TGTGCCAGTAGCCAGGGGGCCAAGACTGAAGCTTTCTTT
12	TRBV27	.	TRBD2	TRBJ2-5	CASSKTGGTQYF	TGTGCCAGCTCGAAGACGGGGGGGACCCAGTACTTC
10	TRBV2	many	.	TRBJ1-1	CASSLTEAFF	TGTGCCAGCAGTCTCACTGAAGCTTTCTTT
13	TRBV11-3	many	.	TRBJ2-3	CASSSTVSDTQYF	TGTGCCAGCAGCTCCACAGTGTCAGATACGCAGTATTTT